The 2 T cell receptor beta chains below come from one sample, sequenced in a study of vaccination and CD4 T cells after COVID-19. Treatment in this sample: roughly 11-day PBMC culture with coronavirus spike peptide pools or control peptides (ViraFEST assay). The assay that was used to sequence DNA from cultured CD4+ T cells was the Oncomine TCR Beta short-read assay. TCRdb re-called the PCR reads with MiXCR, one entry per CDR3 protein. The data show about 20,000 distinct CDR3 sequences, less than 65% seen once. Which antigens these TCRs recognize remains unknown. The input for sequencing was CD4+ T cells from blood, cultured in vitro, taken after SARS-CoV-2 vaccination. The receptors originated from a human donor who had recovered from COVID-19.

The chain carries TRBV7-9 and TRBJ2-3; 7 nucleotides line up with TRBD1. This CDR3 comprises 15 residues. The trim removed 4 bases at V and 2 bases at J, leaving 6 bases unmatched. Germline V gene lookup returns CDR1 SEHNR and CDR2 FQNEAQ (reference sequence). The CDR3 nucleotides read TGTGCCAGCAGCTGGGGGACAGTTCACACAGATACGCAGTATTTT. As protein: CASSWGTVHTDTQYF. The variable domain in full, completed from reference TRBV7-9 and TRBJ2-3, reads DTGVSQNPRHKITKRGQNVTFRCDPISEHNRLYWYRQTLGQGPEFLTYFQNEAQLEKSRLLSDRFSAERPKGSFSTLEIQRTEQGDSAMYLCASSWGTVHTDTQYFGPGTRLTVL.

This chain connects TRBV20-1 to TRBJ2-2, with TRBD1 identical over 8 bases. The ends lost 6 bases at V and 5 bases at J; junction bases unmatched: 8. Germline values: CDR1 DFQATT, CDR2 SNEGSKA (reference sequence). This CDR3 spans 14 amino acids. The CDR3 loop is CSAPGQGATGELFF. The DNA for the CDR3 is TGCAGTGCCCCTGGGCAGGGGGCAACCGGGGAGCTGTTTTTT.